These T cell receptor beta chains were read from a single sample in a study of blood T cell repertoires in COVID-19. The table came from immunoSEQ multiplex PCR; TCRdb's copy has only in-frame clones and leaves some out. The profile shows a few hundred thousand clones, roughly nine tenths of them singletons. Sequencing used PBMCs or T cells enriched from blood (not recorded which). The source of these receptors is a woman aged 18-35 years in a cohort exposed to, infected with or recovered from COVID-19 (not recorded which). Each CDR3 is given with its conserved first and last residue. Fields, in order: J gene, V gene, CDR3 protein.

TRBJ1-5 TRBV5-1 CASSPTGGGQPQHF
TRBJ2-1 TRBV24-1 CATSDPEQAPPVIGNEQFF
TRBJ1-2 TRBV12-3/TRBV12-4 CASSPDRVIGYTF
TRBJ2-1 TRBV5-4 CASSGGQGLAGHNEQFF
TRBJ1-6 TRBV2 CASSRANSPLHF
TRBJ2-7 TRBV3-1/TRBV3-2 CASSQDIYGQRVHEQYF
TRBJ1-2 TRBV12-3/TRBV12-4 CASSLLGAYGYTF
TRBJ2-7 TRBV28 CASGGVGYYEQYF
TRBJ2-7 TRBV28 CASSFSGGHPYEQYF
TRBJ2-1 TRBV18 CASSPRADEQFF
TRBJ1-2 TRBV11-3 CASSTFGGTGVNYGYTF
TRBJ2-5 TRBV12-3/TRBV12-4 CASSRGQGVTQYF
TRBJ1-1 TRBV7-9 CASTLDREDTEAFF
TRBJ1-5 TRBV7-2 CASSLVGDRVQPQHF
TRBJ1-1 TRBV7-9 CASRVSDRENTEAFF
TRBJ2-3 TRBV4-2 CASSQSGNRDDTQYF
TRBJ2-5 TRBV2 CASRSDGTGPTRGSQYF
TRBJ1-2 TRBV20-1 CSAGHDGYTF
TRBJ1-2 TRBV6-5 CASSLMTGTTYGYTF
TRBJ1-4 TRBV2 CASSEVLGANEKLFF
TRBJ1-4 TRBV5-1 CASSPQGVGEKLFF
TRBJ2-1 TRBV5-1 CASSLGAGDGYNEQFF
TRBJ1-6 TRBV3-1/TRBV3-2 CASSQDSGQGDISPLHF
TRBJ2-2 TRBV7-2 CASRPGGANTGELFF